The entry below describes one T cell receptor beta chain. Antigen unknown. The record originates from a study of cytomegalovirus exposure and HLA in healthy donors. Findings and caveats of the study: TCR beta sequences reportedly predicted most subjects' HLA-A and HLA-B alleles accurately.

Researchers ran the PCR with 60 Vbeta and 13 Jbeta primers. This table comes from immunoSEQ multiplex PCR, and its TCRdb copy is limited to in-frame clones, with some not included. This table has around 170,000 clones, 80% appearing once. The CDR3 consists of 11 residues. The V and J ends lost 3 bases and 6 bases respectively, with 6 bases between them. Germline V gives CDR1 SNHLY, CDR2 FYNNEI. Donors in the study were healthy people who gave bone marrow. The sequenced sample was PBMCs. The receptor was isolated from a man aged 40-49 years in good health and CMV-seropositive. V is TRBV2 and J is TRBJ2-7; D unresolved. CDR3 DNA sequence: TGTGCCAGCAGTGAGGCTAGCGAGCAGTACTTC. Translation gives CASSEASEQYF.